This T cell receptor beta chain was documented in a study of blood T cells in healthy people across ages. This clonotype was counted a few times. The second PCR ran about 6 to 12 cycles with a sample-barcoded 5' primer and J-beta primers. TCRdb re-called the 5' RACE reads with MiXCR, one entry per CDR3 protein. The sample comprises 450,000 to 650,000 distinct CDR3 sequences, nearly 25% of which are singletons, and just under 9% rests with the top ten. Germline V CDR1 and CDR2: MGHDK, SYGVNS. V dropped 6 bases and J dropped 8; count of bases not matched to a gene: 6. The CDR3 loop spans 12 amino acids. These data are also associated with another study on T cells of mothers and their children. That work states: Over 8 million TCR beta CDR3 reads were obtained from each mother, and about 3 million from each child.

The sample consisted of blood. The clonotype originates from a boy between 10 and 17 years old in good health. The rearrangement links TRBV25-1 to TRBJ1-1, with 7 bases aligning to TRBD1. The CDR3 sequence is CASSRQGFEAFF. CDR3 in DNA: TGTGCCAGCAGCCGACAGGGCTTCGAAGCTTTCTTT. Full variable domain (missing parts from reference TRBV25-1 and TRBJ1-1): EADIYQTPRYLVIGTGKKITLECSQTMGHDKMYWYQQDPGMELHLIHYSYGVNSTEKGDLSSESTVSRIRTEHFPLTLESARPSHTSQYLCASSRQGFEAFFGQGTRLTVV.